These T cell receptor beta chains were read from a single sample in a study of metastatic and nonmetastatic thyroid tumors. TCRdb recomputed clones from the PCR reads via MiXCR. The sample gives around 14,000 clones, 24% of which show up once; under 8.5% is in the top ten. Sequenced sample: tumor tissue. These receptors all stem from a female donor with papillary thyroid cancer or a benign thyroid nodule (not recorded which). Some clones in this sample may be carry-over from other donors' samples. CDR3s include the opening cysteine and the closing phenylalanine or tryptophan. A D gene is named only where the DNA matches it firmly. Clone size appears in some rows only: once, few, many, or a class for an expanded clone.

J: TRBJ2-1
size: NA
V: TRBV20-1
D: TRBD2
DNA: TGCAGTGCCAGAATGGGGATAGCGGGAGGGCTAACCTCCTACAATGAGCAGTTCTTC
CDR3: CSARMGIAGGLTSYNEQFF

J: TRBJ2-1
size: NA
V: TRBV19
D: TRBD2
DNA: TGTGCCAGTATAAGTTCTAGCGGGATGTACAATGAGCAGTTCTTC
CDR3: CASISSSGMYNEQFF

J: TRBJ1-2
size: few
V: TRBV6-2/TRBV6-3
D: NA
DNA: TGTGCCAGCAGTTACTCGTGGTCCGGGAACTATGGCTACACCTTC
CDR3: CASSYSWSGNYGYTF

J: TRBJ2-7
size: few
V: TRBV10-3
D: TRBD1
DNA: TGTGCCATCAGTCCCGGGACAGACTACGAGCAGTACTTC
CDR3: CAISPGTDYEQYF

J: TRBJ2-1
size: NA
V: TRBV12-5
D: NA
DNA: TGTGCTAGTGGGGGCCCCTGGATGCAGTTCTTC
CDR3: CASGGPWMQFF

J: TRBJ2-2
size: many
V: TRBV7-3
D: TRBD2
DNA: TGTGCCAGCAGCACGGCGGGACTAGCGGACACCGGGGAGCTGTTTTTT
CDR3: CASSTAGLADTGELFF

J: TRBJ1-5
size: few
V: TRBV28
D: TRBD1
DNA: TGTGCCATCAGCGCTACAGGGGGCAATCAGCCCCAGCATTTT
CDR3: CAISATGGNQPQHF

J: TRBJ2-7
size: few
V: TRBV6-4
D: TRBD1
DNA: TGTGCCAGCAGTTTGGGACAGGGGAACGAGCAGTACTTC
CDR3: CASSLGQGNEQYF

J: TRBJ2-1
size: many
V: TRBV25-1
D: NA
DNA: TGTGCCAGCAGTGGCGAGAATACCCCCCGGGGCAATGAGCAGTTCTTC
CDR3: CASSGENTPRGNEQFF

J: TRBJ2-3
size: many
V: TRBV9
D: TRBD2
DNA: TGTGCCAGCAGCGTATACGGCGGGGAGGGCGCAGATACGCAGTATTTT
CDR3: CASSVYGGEGADTQYF

J: TRBJ2-3
size: NA
V: TRBV24-1
D: TRBD2
DNA: TGTGCCACCAGTGATTTGTCGACTAGCGGATACACAGATACGCAGTATTTT
CDR3: CATSDLSTSGYTDTQYF

J: TRBJ1-2
size: medium-sized
V: TRBV20-1
D: NA
DNA: TGCAGTGCTAGAGATCGGGAGACCCTAGGCTACACCTTC
CDR3: CSARDRETLGYTF

J: TRBJ2-7
size: NA
V: TRBV6-1
D: NA
DNA: TGTGCCAGCCATTCAGGGGCCTACGAGCAGTACTTC
CDR3: CASHSGAYEQYF

J: TRBJ2-1
size: few
V: TRBV9
D: TRBD2
DNA: TGTGCCAGCAGCTCCCCCCGGTGGGGGGGGATGCGGAATGAGCAGTTCTTC
CDR3: CASSSPRWGGMRNEQFF

J: TRBJ1-1
size: NA
V: TRBV24-1
D: TRBD1
DNA: TGTGCCACCAGTAACATACAGGGGGGGAACACTGAAGCTTTCTTT
CDR3: CATSNIQGGNTEAFF

J: TRBJ1-3
size: many
V: TRBV5-4
D: NA
DNA: TGTGCCAGCAGCTTGACGGTCTCTGGAAACACCATATATTTT
CDR3: CASSLTVSGNTIYF

J: TRBJ2-1
size: NA
V: TRBV6-2/TRBV6-3
D: TRBD1
DNA: TGTGCCAGCAGAGTAGAAGGGACAGGGAGGTGGAATGAGCAGTTCTTC
CDR3: CASRVEGTGRWNEQFF

J: TRBJ2-1
size: NA
V: TRBV20-1
D: TRBD2
DNA: TGCAGTGCTCCTCCGGGACTAGAGGGCTACAATGAGCAGTTCTTC
CDR3: CSAPPGLEGYNEQFF

J: TRBJ1-3
size: few
V: TRBV12-3/TRBV12-4
D: NA
DNA: TGTGCCAGCAGTTTATTCGACAGCCAGCGATGGGGAAACACCATATATTTT
CDR3: CASSLFDSQRWGNTIYF

J: TRBJ2-7
size: NA
V: TRBV25-1
D: NA
DNA: TGTGCCAGCCTTGGTAGGGGCCGCTCCTACTACGAGCAGTACTTC
CDR3: CASLGRGRSYYEQYF

J: TRBJ1-6
size: NA
V: TRBV27
D: TRBD1
DNA: TGTGCCAGCAGTCCCGGGACAGTCTATAATTCACCCCTCCACTTT
CDR3: CASSPGTVYNSPLHF

J: TRBJ1-6
size: NA
V: TRBV11-2
D: NA
DNA: TGTGCCAGCAGCTTAGATTTAGGGGCCCCGGGACAACTTTCACCCCTCCACTTT
CDR3: CASSLDLGAPGQLSPLHF

J: TRBJ2-7
size: NA
V: TRBV6-1
D: NA
DNA: TGTGCCAGCAGTTCAGTGATTTGGGGGTCCTACGAGCAGTACTTC
CDR3: CASSSVIWGSYEQYF

J: TRBJ2-2
size: NA
V: TRBV11-2
D: TRBD2
DNA: TGTGCCAGCAGCCCCTGGACTAGCTGGACCCCATTTAACGGGGAGCTGTTTTTT
CDR3: CASSPWTSWTPFNGELFF

J: TRBJ2-7
size: medium-sized
V: TRBV11-2
D: TRBD2
DNA: TGTGCCAGCAGCTTAGGGGCTAGCGGGCGGGGTGCCTACGAGCAGTACTTC
CDR3: CASSLGASGRGAYEQYF

J: TRBJ1-2
size: few
V: TRBV15
D: NA
DNA: TGTGCCACCAGCAGAGATGTTACCCTCACGGTCTACACCTTC
CDR3: CATSRDVTLTVYTF

J: TRBJ2-2
size: medium-sized
V: TRBV6-1
D: NA
DNA: TGTGCCAGCAGTGCCAAACGGGTTGGGGAACGTAGCGGGGAGCTGTTTTTT
CDR3: CASSAKRVGERSGELFF

J: TRBJ2-7
size: medium-sized
V: TRBV25-1
D: NA
DNA: TGTGCCAGCAGTGAATCCAGCTACGAGCAGTACTTC
CDR3: CASSESSYEQYF

J: TRBJ2-2
size: medium-sized
V: TRBV11-3
D: TRBD1
DNA: TGTGCCAGCAGCTTAGCCGGGACAGTGTTATCCGGGGAGCTGTTTTTT
CDR3: CASSLAGTVLSGELFF

J: TRBJ2-7
size: many
V: TRBV4-2
D: TRBD1
DNA: TGTGCCAGCAGCCAAGAAGGGGCGGGACAGGGGGCCGAGCAGTACTTC
CDR3: CASSQEGAGQGAEQYF

J: TRBJ1-5
size: medium-sized
V: TRBV20-1
D: NA
DNA: TGCAGTGCTAGAGACCAGGGCCGGCAGCCCCAGCATTTT
CDR3: CSARDQGRQPQHF

J: TRBJ2-7
size: medium-sized
V: TRBV20-1
D: NA
DNA: TGCAGTGCTAGAGATTCGGTAGAGGGGTTTGACTACGAGCAGTACTTC
CDR3: CSARDSVEGFDYEQYF

J: TRBJ2-7
size: medium-sized
V: TRBV20-1
D: NA
DNA: TGCAGTGCCGACCGGGACGGAGCTTCCTACGAGCAGTACTTC
CDR3: CSADRDGASYEQYF

J: TRBJ2-7
size: medium-sized
V: TRBV7-9
D: NA
DNA: TGTGCCAGCAGCTTGGCATTGGCAGACACTCCCTACGAGCAGTACTTC
CDR3: CASSLALADTPYEQYF

J: TRBJ1-2
size: NA
V: TRBV4-3
D: TRBD1
DNA: TGCGCCAGCAGCCAACCGGGGACAGGGGGCGAGGGTGGCTACACCTTC
CDR3: CASSQPGTGGEGGYTF

J: TRBJ2-7
size: once
V: TRBV20-1
D: TRBD2
DNA: TGCAGTGCCCCTACTAGCGGGAATAAATACGAGCAGTACTTC
CDR3: CSAPTSGNKYEQYF

J: TRBJ2-3
size: many
V: TRBV6-1
D: NA
DNA: TGTGCCAGCAGTCCGTTGGACTCTGTGGATACGCAGTATTTT
CDR3: CASSPLDSVDTQYF

J: TRBJ2-2
size: NA
V: TRBV20-1
D: NA
DNA: TGCAGTGCTAGAGACACTCGGGCAGACACCGGGGAGCTGTTTTTT
CDR3: CSARDTRADTGELFF

J: TRBJ2-3
size: many
V: TRBV14
D: NA
DNA: TGTGCCAGCAGCCTACACATAACGCAGGGGGCGCGGGAGGCTTCTTCAGATACGCAGTATTTT
CDR3: CASSLHITQGAREASSDTQYF

J: TRBJ2-5
size: many
V: TRBV20-1
D: TRBD2
DNA: TGCAGTGCGTTGGGACTAGCGGACACCCAAGAGACCCAGTACTTC
CDR3: CSALGLADTQETQYF

J: TRBJ2-1
size: NA
V: TRBV6-5
D: TRBD2
DNA: TGTGCCAGCAGTTCCGAGCGGGGGATGTACAATGAGCAGTTCTTC
CDR3: CASSSERGMYNEQFF

J: TRBJ2-1
size: medium-sized
V: TRBV5-1
D: NA
DNA: TGCGCCAGCAGCCCAGGACAGTCCAATGAGCAGTTCTTC
CDR3: CASSPGQSNEQFF

J: TRBJ1-1
size: many
V: TRBV19
D: NA
DNA: TGTGCCAGTGGACAGCTTGAAGCTTTCTTT
CDR3: CASGQLEAFF

J: TRBJ1-4
size: NA
V: TRBV5-1
D: NA
DNA: TGCGCCAGCGCTGCGACAGCAACTAATGAAAAACTGTTTTTT
CDR3: CASAATATNEKLFF